The next 25 T cell receptor beta chains were all read from a single sample in a study of CD8 T cells in ankylosing spondylitis. Study-wide results and caveats: One TCR beta motif, made up of seven to nine highly homologous variants, appeared characteristic of ankylosing spondylitis blood.

One entry per CDR3 protein, called by TCRdb with MiXCR from the 5' RACE reads. The sample records around 390,000 distinct CDR3 sequences, approximately 20% being singletons. Which antigens these TCRs recognize remains unknown. Sequenced sample: blood, either unsorted or a sorted T cell fraction (not recorded which). All receptors come from a male donor with ankylosing spondylitis.

This clonotype was counted at least ten times. The chain employs TRBV5-1 and TRBJ2-1; D is uncertain. The length of the CDR3 is 14 residues. The V gene's germline CDR1 is SGHRS and CDR2 YFSETQ. Trimming removed 0 bases from V and 12 bases from J, with 16 bases in between. CDR3 DNA: TGCGCCAGCAGCTTGGACACTCTTATCCCGGGGCAGTTCTTC. This encodes CASSLDTLIPGQFF.

This clonotype was seen only a few times. V and J are TRBV6-1 and TRBJ2-7; D assignment may be TRBD1 or TRBD2 (6 bases each). This CDR3 has 14 amino acids. V lost 6 bases to trimming and J lost 4 bases, with 16 bases between them. Germline CDR1 MNHNS, CDR2 SASEGT. Here the CDR3 DNA reads TGTGCCAGCAGGCGGGACACGTACCAATACGAGCAGTACTTC. This gives the protein CASRRDTYQYEQYF.

The V call is TRBV4-1, the J call TRBJ1-6; possibly TRBD1 for D (5 bases). The CDR3 runs 15 residues. V shed 0 bases and J shed 12 bases, with 15 bases lying between them. Germline V gene sequence: CDR1 MGHRA, CDR2 YSYEKL. The chain's CDR3 is CASSQDIQAGVPLHF. The CDR3 nucleotides are TGCGCCAGCAGCCAAGATATCCAAGCGGGGGTACCCCTCCACTTT.

In DNA, the CDR3 is TGTGCCAGCAGCCAAGCCTCCGAGCAGTACTTC. Its translation: CASSQASEQYF. The V and J genes are TRBV4-2 and TRBJ2-7; D remains ambiguous. V lost 1 base and J lost 6, with 4 bases in between. The V gene's germline CDR1 is LGHNA and CDR2 YNFKEQ. The CDR3 is 11 residues long.

The V and J genes are TRBV5-1 and TRBJ2-3, with D unclear. The CDR3 extends over 16 amino acids. Trimming left V 2 bases short and J 0 bases short, with 13 bases between. Per the germline V gene, CDR1 is SGHRS and CDR2 is YFSETQ. The CDR3 region is CASSLPPGTSTDTQYF. The CDR3 DNA reads TGCGCCAGCAGCTTACCCCCCGGTACTAGCACAGATACGCAGTATTTT.

This clonotype was seen at least ten times. This sequence joins TRBV25-1 and TRBJ2-7; no clear D gene. The germline V and J ends were trimmed by 5 bases and 0 bases, with 11 bases remaining between them. There are 14 residues in the CDR3. Germline assignment: CDR1 MGHDK and CDR2 SYGVNS. The CDR3 region is CASSRTASSYEQYF. The CDR3 nucleotides read TGTGCCAGCAGTCGGACCGCCAGCTCCTACGAGCAGTACTTC.

This clonotype was observed a single time. The V call is TRBV7-6, the J call TRBJ1-6; TRBD1 is a possible D gene (6 bases). CDR1 SGHVS and CDR2 FNYEAQ come from the germline V gene. The CDR3 length is 15 residues. Trimming took 1 base from V and 9 from J, leaving 13 bases between them. CDR3 region: CASSLVPGVGSPLHF. CDR3 sequence (DNA): TGTGCCAGCAGCTTAGTCCCAGGGGTCGGTTCACCCCTCCACTTT.

The chain is built from TRBV27 and TRBJ2-3; D might be TRBD1 or TRBD2, each matching 6 bases. The CDR3 spans 13 residues. Germline V lookup: CDR1 MNHEY, CDR2 SMNVEV (reference sequence). The V and J ends lost 2 bases and 8 bases respectively, with 11 bases between them. Here the CDR3 reads CASSLNGGGTQYF. The CDR3 bases are TGTGCCAGCAGTTTAAACGGGGGCGGTACGCAGTATTTT.

V is TRBV6-7 and J is TRBJ2-1, with D uncertain. TRBV6-7 is reported as an ORF; its role is uncertain. This CDR3 is built from 15 residues. Deletions cut 0 bases from V and 2 bases from J, with 8 bases between. CDR3 bases: TGTGCCAGCAGTTACTCAGGGCTGCCCTACAATGAGCAGTTCTTC. Translation gives CASSYSGLPYNEQFF.

The J gene is TRBJ2-7, the V gene TRBV12-5; D not resolved. V gave up 2 bases and J gave up 3 bases, with 14 bases separating them. CDR3 length equals 15 residues. Germline assignment: CDR1 LGHNT and CDR2 FRNRAP. CDR3 protein: CASGLLPGDHYEQYF. CDR3 DNA sequence: TGTGCTAGTGGTTTGCTACCTGGAGATCACTACGAGCAGTACTTC.

This clonotype was seen many times. This chain links TRBV7-9 with TRBJ1-1; 9 nucleotides agree with TRBD1. The CDR3 runs 14 residues. Looked up from germline, CDR1 is SEHNR and CDR2 is FQNEAQ (reference sequence). V gave up 4 bases and J gave up 5 bases; unmatched junction bases: 5. The CDR3 region has the DNA TGTGCCAGCAGCTACAGGGGGCGCGGGACTGAAGCTTTCTTT. Its translation: CASSYRGRGTEAFF.

This chain uses TRBV9 with TRBJ2-1; 7 bases fit TRBD2. CDR3 size: 16 residues. Per germline, CDR1 SGDLS and CDR2 YYNGEE. Trimming took 4 bases from V and 3 from J; bases not matched to a gene: 10. CDR3: CASSPQGGLGYNEQFF. The CDR3 nucleotides are TGTGCCAGCAGCCCCCAGGGAGGACTAGGCTACAATGAGCAGTTCTTC.

This clonotype was counted a few times. This chain links TRBV20-1 with TRBJ2-3; 10 bases line up with TRBD1. Germline V gene sequence: CDR1 DFQATT, CDR2 SNEGSKA (reference sequence). The CDR3 is 15 amino acids. V was pared by 5 bases and J by 4 bases, with 9 bases of the junction left unmatched. The CDR3 DNA reads as TGCAGTGCTCCGCCCGACAGGGGGCTCTCAGATACGCAGTATTTT. Translation: CSAPPDRGLSDTQYF.

This chain uses TRBV4-3 with TRBJ2-1; a weak D match, TRBD2 (5 bases). Trimming left V 1 base short and J 3 bases short, with 13 bases between. The CDR3 totals 16 residues. Germline assignment: CDR1 LGHNA and CDR2 YSLEER. In DNA form, the CDR3 reads TGCGCCAGCAGCCAAGCCCTGGCGGGTATCTACAATGAGCAGTTCTTC. It is translated as CASSQALAGIYNEQFF.

This clonotype was observed a few times. The chain recombines TRBV9 with TRBJ2-1; D call uncertain. The germline CDR1 and CDR2 sequences are SGDLS and YYNGEE. The CDR3 has 15 residues. Trimming removed 0 bases from V and 7 bases from J, with 14 bases in between. The CDR3 loop reads CASSVASRFRNEQFF. DNA of the CDR3: TGTGCCAGCAGCGTAGCATCCCGGTTTCGGAATGAGCAGTTCTTC.

The CDR3 nucleotides are TGTGCCAGCAGCCAGATCTCGGGAGGCCGGGGCAATGAGCAGTTCTTC. It is translated as CASSQISGGRGNEQFF. The chain is built from TRBV3-1 and TRBJ2-1; 7 nucleotides match TRBD2. Germline values: CDR1 LGHDT, CDR2 YNNKEL (reference sequence). The CDR3 has 16 amino acids. J lost 6 bases, V lost 3 bases, and 11 bases had no gene match.

The chain uses TRBV19 and TRBJ2-5; unclear D gene. CDR3 length: 14 residues. Trimming removed 6 bases at V and 4 bases at J, with 15 bases between. In germline, CDR1 is LNHDA, CDR2 SQIVND (reference sequence). The CDR3 spells CASSPGLVGETQYF. The CDR3 nucleotides read TGTGCCAGTAGCCCCGGGCTAGTCGGAGAGACCCAGTACTTC.

This chain links TRBV28 with TRBJ1-4; 7 nucleotides match TRBD1. Trimming removed 5 bases from V and 8 bases from J; junction bases left unmatched: 11. Germline V lookup: CDR1 MDHEN, CDR2 SYDVKM. The CDR3 sequence is 15 residues long. The CDR3 sequence is CASSRIQGRNEKLFF. CDR3 in DNA: TGTGCCAGCAGTCGGATACAGGGGCGAAACGAAAAACTGTTTTTT.

The V gene is TRBV7-8, the J gene TRBJ2-1, with D perhaps TRBD2 (5 bases). This CDR3 contains 11 residues. Germline CDR1 is SGHVS and CDR2 is FQNEAQ. V was pared by 5 bases and J by 12 bases, with 11 bases between. CDR3: CASSDRRLQFF. The CDR3 DNA reads as TGTGCCAGCAGCGACCGGAGGCTGCAGTTCTTC.

This clonotype was detected a few times. The chain recombines TRBV15 with TRBJ2-1; the D gene is possibly TRBD2 (6 bases). CDR3 length: 14 amino acids. With 8 bases removed from V and 9 bases from J, the gap between germline ends came to 20 bases. Germline CDR1 and CDR2: LNHNV and YYDKDF (reference sequence). The CDR3: CATRNNGGLGEQFF. The CDR3 DNA follows: TGTGCCACCCGGAACAACGGGGGTTTAGGTGAGCAGTTCTTC.

CDR3: CASSYSRGQDTQYF. For the CDR3, the DNA is TGCGCCAGCAGCTATTCCAGGGGGCAGGATACGCAGTATTTT. The chain carries TRBV5-1 and TRBJ2-3; 8 positions agree with TRBD1. CDR1 is SGHRS, CDR2 YFSETQ, per germline. Trimming removed 3 bases from V and 6 bases from J; junction bases left unmatched: 6. The CDR3 length is 14 residues.

V is TRBV19 and J is TRBJ2-7; 9 bases line up with TRBD2. The CDR3 runs 17 residues. CDR1 and CDR2 (germline): LNHDA, SQIVND (reference sequence). V shed 3 bases and J 1 base; nucleotides not matched to a gene: 10. CDR3 in DNA: TGTGCCAGTAGTATCTTTCCGGAGAGCGGGAGGTCCTACGAGCAGTACTTC. Its translation: CASSIFPESGRSYEQYF.

This clonotype has more than one count but fewer than ten. The chain joins TRBV5-1 to TRBJ2-5, with 10 nucleotides matching TRBD2. The V segment lost 4 bases and the J segment 5 bases; nucleotides outside the gene matches: 11. Germline V gives CDR1 SGHRS, CDR2 YFSETQ. CDR3 length equals 16 residues. CDR3 in amino acids: CASSNPKREGLETQYF. CDR3 sequence (DNA): TGCGCCAGCAGCAACCCCAAGCGGGAGGGCCTGGAGACCCAGTACTTC.

This clonotype was seen a handful of times. V is TRBV4-1 and J is TRBJ1-5; D uncertain. This CDR3 region has 16 residues. V lost 2 bases, J lost 8 bases, and 19 bases lay in between. Germline V gene lookup returns CDR1 MGHRA and CDR2 YSYEKL. The CDR3 DNA reads TGCGCCAGCAGCCAACTAGGTGGGCCAGATGGAGAGCCCCAGCATTTT. Encoded protein: CASSQLGGPDGEPQHF.

This rearrangement joins TRBV20-1 to TRBJ2-1; TRBD2 matches at 10 bases. Germline values: CDR1 DFQATT, CDR2 SNEGSKA (reference sequence). V was clipped by 4 bases and J by 3 bases; unmatched bases: 12. The CDR3 spans 17 residues. Here the CDR3 reads CSATHISGRANYNEQFF. CDR3 DNA: TGCAGTGCTACCCACATCAGCGGGAGGGCTAACTACAATGAGCAGTTCTTC.